This TCR beta chain was sequenced in a study of T-cell memory formation after mild COVID-19. Germline assignment: CDR1 DFQATT and CDR2 SNEGSKA (reference sequence). The CDR3 sequence is 14 residues long. V shed 3 bases and J shed 3 bases, with 15 bases lying between them. TCRdb used MiXCR to reprocess the 5' RACE reads, holding one entry per CDR3 protein. This table holds hundreds of thousands of distinct CDR3 sequences, around 21% found once. The TCR was taken from an adult woman who had mild COVID-19 (a few samples of this study predate the infection). Cell type and time point are not known. This chain links TRBV20-1 with TRBJ2-7, with D possibly TRBD1 on 6 matching bases. Specimen: PBMCs or a T cell subset sorted from them (not recorded which). The DNA of the CDR3 is TGCAGTGCTAGGGGGACACCCGGATACTACGAGCAGTACTTC. This encodes CSARGTPGYYEQYF.